The next 17 T cell receptor beta chains were all read from a single sample in a study of CXCR3-negative and CXCR3-positive naive CD8 T cells. The TRB cDNA libraries were prepared by 5' RACE with UMI labels. TCRdb processed the 5' RACE reads again and assigns one entry to each CDR3 protein, with no DNA. There are 8,000 to 9,500 distinct CDR3 sequences in the sample, with around 2% held by the top ten. Sequencing used naive CXCR3- CD8+ T cells from blood. The subset is: CD45RO-CCR7+CD27+CD95- naive CD8+ T cells lacking CXCR3 (TNR3-). The receptors here all came from a human donor in good health. Some clones in this sample may be carry-over from other donors' samples.

This clonotype counts as medium-sized (0.01 to 0.1%) by frequency. The chain has TRBV29-1 and TRBJ1-2. The germline gives CDR1 SQVTM, CDR2 ANQGSEA. The length of the CDR3 is 11 residues. CDR3 region: CSVEELHGYTF.

This clonotype registers medium-sized by frequency. The chain is built from TRBV27 and TRBJ2-7; absent DNA, TCRdb's TRBD2 call cannot be checked. The CDR3 consists of 15 residues. Germline V CDR1 and CDR2: MNHEY, SMNVEV (reference sequence). CDR3: CASSPRTSGTYEQYF.

The chain joins TRBV29-1 to TRBJ2-1. This CDR3 is 16 amino acids long. CDR1 is SQVTM, CDR2 ANQGSEA, per germline. The CDR3 is CSVDRVFSSSYNEQFF.

The V gene is TRBV27, the J gene TRBJ2-1; TCRdb names TRBD1, which stays unverified in the absence of DNA. Looked up from germline, CDR1 is MNHEY and CDR2 is SMNVEV (reference sequence). The CDR3 runs 14 residues. This CDR3 is CASSLAGSYNEQFF.

This clonotype is called medium-sized based on its frequency. The chain combines TRBV13 with TRBJ2-7; lacking DNA, the TRBD1 call made by TCRdb goes unchecked. CDR1 and CDR2 (germline): PRHDT, FYEKMQ (reference sequence). The CDR3 covers 13 residues. The CDR3 sequence: CASSLYGGYEQYF.

The chain is built from TRBV5-1 and TRBJ2-1; without DNA, the TCRdb call of TRBD1 cannot be checked. The CDR3 is 15 residues long. Germline V lookup: CDR1 SGHRS, CDR2 YFSETQ. This CDR3 is CASSSGTGDYNEQFF. The whole variable domain, remainder taken from reference TRBV5-1 and TRBJ2-1, is KAGVTQTPRYLIKTRGQQVTLSCSPISGHRSVSWYQQTPGQGLQFLFEYFSETQRNKGNFPGRFSGRQFSNSRSEMNVSTLELGDSALYLCASSSGTGDYNEQFFGPGTRLTVL.

The V gene is TRBV29-1, the J gene TRBJ2-3; there is no DNA to check the TCRdb D call of TRBD2. Germline V gives CDR1 SQVTM, CDR2 ANQGSEA. This CDR3 has 15 amino acids. CDR3 protein: CSVAETGGQTDTQYF.

The chain carries TRBV23-1 and TRBJ2-1; checking the TCRdb D call of TRBD1 is not possible without DNA. TRBV23-1 falls under the ORF class, with uncertain function. The CDR3 loop spans 15 amino acids. CDR3 sequence: CASPPRDSDQWAQFF.

The rearrangement joins TRBV28 to TRBJ2-3; absent DNA, TCRdb's TRBD1 call cannot be checked. The germline CDR1 and CDR2 sequences are MDHEN and SYDVKM. The CDR3 runs 15 residues. CDR3 in amino acids: CASSPGRGEGDTQYF.

This clonotype counts as medium-sized by frequency. The chain recombines TRBV6-6 with TRBJ2-7; lacking DNA, the TRBD2 call made by TCRdb goes unchecked. CDR1 and CDR2 (germline): MNHNY, SVGAGI (reference sequence). This CDR3 has 13 residues. CDR3: CATQREYIDEQYF.

The chain carries TRBV20-1 and TRBJ2-3; TCRdb designates TRBD1, a call that cannot be tested without DNA. The CDR3 sequence is 14 residues long. Germline values: CDR1 DFQATT, CDR2 SNEGSKA (reference sequence). CDR3 sequence reads: CSAPGASRTDTQYF.

This clonotype is called medium-sized based on its frequency. J is TRBJ2-3 and V is TRBV15; the D call from TCRdb, TRBD1, cannot be confirmed without DNA. The CDR3 is 18 amino acids. Germline V gene sequence: CDR1 LNHNV, CDR2 YYDKDF (reference sequence). CDR3: CATSVSKVPGQGKDTQYF.

The rearrangement links TRBV29-1 to TRBJ1-2; TCRdb selects TRBD1, and the lack of DNA leaves this call unchecked. The germline V gene encodes CDR1 SQVTM and CDR2 ANQGSEA. The CDR3 has 14 amino acids. This chain's CDR3 is CTSVLAGSEYGYTF.

The chain's CDR3 is CASSRSGGADHEQFF. The rearrangement joins TRBV12-3 or TRBV12-4 to TRBJ2-1; lacking DNA, the TRBD2 call made by TCRdb goes unchecked. The CDR3 has 15 residues.

The genes are TRBV29-1 and TRBJ2-7; without DNA, the TCRdb call of TRBD2 cannot be checked. The CDR3 is 15 amino acids. The germline gives CDR1 SQVTM, CDR2 ANQGSEA. This CDR3 reads CSVASGTRRLGEQYF.

Measured by frequency, this clonotype is medium-sized. V and J are TRBV7-6 and TRBJ2-7; the TCRdb call, TRBD1, lacks DNA for checking. Germline lookup yields CDR1 SGHVS and CDR2 FNYEAQ. This CDR3 spans 16 amino acids. CDR3: CASSLGADGGSYEQYF. The full variable domain, completed using reference TRBV7-6 and TRBJ2-7, is GAGVSQSPRYKVTKRGQDVALRCDPISGHVSLYWYRQALGQGPEFLTYFNYEAQQDKSGLPNDRFSAERPEGSISTLTIQRTEQRDSAMYRCASSLGADGGSYEQYFGPGTRLTVT.

The chain employs TRBV29-1 and TRBJ2-3; as DNA is missing, the TRBD1 call by TCRdb cannot be tested. The germline gives CDR1 SQVTM, CDR2 ANQGSEA. The CDR3 is made up of 13 amino acids. Here the CDR3 reads CSVDRENTDTQYF.